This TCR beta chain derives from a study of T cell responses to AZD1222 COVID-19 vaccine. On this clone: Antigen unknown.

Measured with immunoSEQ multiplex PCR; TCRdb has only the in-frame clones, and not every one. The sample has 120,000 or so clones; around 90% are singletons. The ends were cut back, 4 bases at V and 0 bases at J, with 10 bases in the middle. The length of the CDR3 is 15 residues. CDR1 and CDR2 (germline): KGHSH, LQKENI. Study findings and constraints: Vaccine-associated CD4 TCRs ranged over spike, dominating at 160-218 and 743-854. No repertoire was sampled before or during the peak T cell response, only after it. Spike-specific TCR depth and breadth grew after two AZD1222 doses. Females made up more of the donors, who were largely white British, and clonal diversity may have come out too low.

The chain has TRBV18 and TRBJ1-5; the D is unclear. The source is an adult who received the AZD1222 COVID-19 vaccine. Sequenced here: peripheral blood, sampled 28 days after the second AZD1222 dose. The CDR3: CASSREGNSNQPQHF. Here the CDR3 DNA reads TGTGCCAGCTCACGGGAGGGAAATAGCAATCAGCCCCAGCATTTT.